This is a list of T cell receptor beta chains from one sample in a study of identical twins. In TCRdb, the 5' RACE reads were re-called with MiXCR into one record per CDR3 protein. The sample records 500,000 to 600,000 distinct CDR3 sequences, 20% to 25% being singletons. This sample was shared with a second study, whose subject was T cells expressing NK-cell markers.

Sequenced: CD4+ T cells sorted from blood. The receptors derive from a woman aged 18-29 years in good health. Each CDR3 is given with its conserved first and last residue. The D gene is left open where the match is weak. Clone size, where shown, is once, few, many, or a class for clones that have expanded.

TRBJ2-1,TRBV10-3,TRBD2,few,CAISRLAGGVPSEQFF,TGTGCCATCAGTCGACTAGCGGGAGGGGTACCGTCTGAGCAGTTCTTC
TRBJ2-1,TRBV4-3,TRBD2,few,CASSQPGLGVNEQFF,TGCGCCAGCAGCCAACCGGGACTAGGGGTAAATGAGCAGTTCTTC
TRBJ1-1,TRBV12-3/TRBV12-4,NA,NA,CASNRGILNTEAFF,TGTGCCAGCAATCGAGGGATCTTGAACACTGAAGCTTTCTTT
TRBJ1-1,TRBV29-1,NA,NA,CSVFRTEKAFF,TGCAGCGTTTTCCGGACAGAAAAAGCTTTCTTT
TRBJ1-5,TRBV15,NA,once,CATSRVKGHPNQPQHF,TGTGCCACCAGCAGGGTTAAGGGGCACCCCAATCAGCCCCAGCATTTT
TRBJ2-7,TRBV11-2,NA,NA,CATTMAYEQYF,TGTGCCACCACCATGGCCTACGAGCAGTACTTC
TRBJ1-1,TRBV20-1,NA,NA,CSASTQGWTEAFF,TGCAGTGCTAGCACCCAGGGTTGGACTGAAGCTTTCTTT
TRBJ2-3,TRBV5-6,NA,NA,CASSLLYRLADTQYF,TGTGCCAGCAGCTTGTTGTATCGTTTGGCAGATACGCAGTATTTT
TRBJ2-1,TRBV25-1,TRBD2,few,CASRASGPARQFF,TGTGCCAGCAGGGCTAGCGGGCCGGCAAGGCAGTTCTTC
TRBJ1-4,TRBV12-3/TRBV12-4,TRBD1,many,CASSGPQGGEKLFF,TGTGCCAGCAGTGGACCGCAGGGGGGGGAAAAACTGTTTTTT
TRBJ2-7,TRBV11-1,NA,NA,CASSLEGGIHEQYF,TGTGCCAGCAGCTTAGAGGGGGGTATCCACGAGCAGTACTTC
TRBJ2-7,TRBV10-3,NA,NA,CAITPAGHSYEQYF,TGTGCCATCACTCCTGCGGGACACTCCTACGAGCAGTACTTC